The 6 T cell receptor beta chains listed next were all sequenced from one sample in a study of cytomegalovirus exposure and HLA in healthy donors. It was with 60 Vbeta and 13 Jbeta primers that the PCR ran. This table comes from immunoSEQ multiplex PCR, and its TCRdb copy is limited to in-frame clones, with some not included. The table has some 80,000 clones, 78% seen once; the top ten hold around 1.5%. Sequenced sample: PBMCs. These TCRs come from a man aged 35-49 years in good health and CMV-seronegative.

V usage is TRBV6-1 and J usage is TRBJ2-5; TRBD1 aligns across 7 bases. The V and J ends lost 6 bases and 1 base, in that order; junction bases with no gene match: 2. Germline-derived CDR1 and CDR2 are MNHNS and SASEGT. CDR3 length: 13 residues. The DNA of the CDR3 is TGTGCCAGCAGCGGGACAGCCCAAGAGACCCAGTACTTC. Amino acid sequence: CASSGTAQETQYF.

The table lists this clone with a few counts. The chain carries TRBV7-9 and TRBJ1-5, with 7 bases lining up with TRBD1. This CDR3 has 16 residues. Germline CDR1 SEHNR, CDR2 FQNEAQ (reference sequence). V dropped 1 base and J dropped 3; count of bases not matched to a gene: 6. DNA for the CDR3: TGTGCCAGCAGCTTAGATGCAGGGGGTAACAATCAGCCCCAGCATTTT. Protein sequence: CASSLDAGGNNQPQHF.

There are a few counts of this clone. The rearrangement joins TRBV9 to TRBJ1-5, with TRBD1 identical over 7 bases. Germline V gives CDR1 SGDLS, CDR2 YYNGEE. This CDR3 comprises 15 residues. The ends lost 3 bases at V and 2 bases at J; junction bases unmatched: 5. The CDR3 sequence: CASSATGARNQPQHF. The CDR3 DNA is TGTGCCAGCAGCGCAACAGGGGCGCGCAATCAGCCCCAGCATTTT.

V usage is TRBV5-1 and J usage is TRBJ1-3; 9 bases are a match to TRBD1. With V trimmed by 0 bases and J by 0 bases, 4 bases remained unmatched. This CDR3 contains 17 residues. Germline lookup yields CDR1 SGHRS and CDR2 YFSETQ. The CDR3 loop is CASSLAGQGNSGNTIYF. The CDR3 DNA follows: TGCGCCAGCAGCTTGGCCGGACAGGGGAACTCTGGAAACACCATATATTTT.

This rearrangement joins TRBV15 to TRBJ1-5; a possible D gene is TRBD1 (5 bases). The V end was cut by 0 bases, the J end by 1 base, with 7 bases between. CDR3 size: 15 residues. Germline V gives CDR1 LNHNV, CDR2 YYDKDF (reference sequence). CDR3 amino acids: CATSRDKGSNQPQHF. The CDR3 DNA sequence: TGTGCCACCAGCAGAGATAAGGGGAGCAATCAGCCCCAGCATTTT.

The CDR3 DNA sequence: TGCGCCAGCAGCCGGCAGGGACAGCGCAACAATGAGCAGTTCTTC. Residues: CASSRQGQRNNEQFF. The rearrangement links TRBV4-1 to TRBJ2-1; 7 bases are a match to TRBD1. The CDR3 extends over 15 amino acids. The V and J ends lost 4 bases and 5 bases, in that order; junction bases with no gene match: 8. Germline CDR1 MGHRA, CDR2 YSYEKL.